Listed here are 30 T cell receptor beta chains from one sample, sequenced in a study of cytomegalovirus exposure and HLA in healthy donors listed by TCRdb under 2017. The library relied on the immunoSEQ multiplex PCR assay. For the multiplex PCR, a mixture combining 60 forward primers for TCR Vbeta segments and 13 reverse primers for TCR Jbeta segments was used. TCRdb obtained this table from immuneACCESS and retained in-frame rearrangements with V and J assigned. These tables miss some clones; where compared with another copy, unresolved V genes account for less than half of the shortfall, and the remainder is unexplained. The sample profile shows some 140,000 clones; around 77% of them were found once. The top ten clones comprise 0.94% of the sample. Sequenced: PBMCs. Receptors were obtained from a woman in her sixties in good health and CMV-seronegative.

The rearrangement uses TRBV6-1 and TRBJ2-7; 9 bases are a match to TRBD1. Germline CDR1 reads MNHNS; CDR2 reads SASEGT. This CDR3 has 15 residues. V trimming: 6 bases; J trimming: 3 bases; junction bases outside the gene matches: 9. CDR3 in DNA: TGTGCCAGCAGCTCTCAACAGGGGGCGTTCTACGAGCAGTACTTC. Protein product: CASSSQQGAFYEQYF.

This chain uses TRBV5-6 with TRBJ2-3; possibly TRBD1 for D (5 bases). Trimming stripped 3 bases from V and 3 bases from J, with 14 bases between. CDR3 size: 15 residues. CDR1 is SGHDT and CDR2 is YYEEEE in the germline V gene. The CDR3 bases are TGTGCCAGCAGCTGGGCAGGGTTAGGTACAGATACGCAGTATTTT. It translates to CASSWAGLGTDTQYF.

CDR3 sequence reads: CASSYSRQDYGYTF. DNA of the CDR3: TGTGCCAGCAGTTACTCGAGACAAGACTATGGCTACACCTTC. The J gene is TRBJ1-2, the V gene TRBV6-6; no clear D. From germline, CDR1 is MNHNY and CDR2 SVGAGI (reference sequence). The CDR3 is 14 amino acids. Trimming removed 0 bases from V and 3 bases from J, with 8 bases in between.

This clone was counted a single time. The chain employs TRBV6-1 and TRBJ1-4, with D possibly matching TRBD1 (6 bases). V dropped 8 bases and J dropped 7 bases, with 14 bases sitting between them. The CDR3 extends over 13 amino acids. Germline-derived CDR1 and CDR2 are MNHNS and SASEGT. The CDR3 DNA reads TGTGCCAGCCTACGTTTAGGGGGTGAAAAACTGTTTTTT. Its protein is CASLRLGGEKLFF.

This chain joins TRBV27 and TRBJ2-1; 11 positions agree with TRBD2. V was pared by 5 bases and J by 10 bases, with 10 bases of the junction left unmatched. This CDR3 region has 15 residues. Germline V gene data show CDR1 as MNHEY and CDR2 as SMNVEV (reference sequence). CDR3 nucleotide sequence: TGTGCCAGCAGTCTCATCGGACTAGCGGGTCAAGAGCAGTTCTTC. The encoded protein is CASSLIGLAGQEQFF.

The J gene is TRBJ1-1, the V gene TRBV18; maybe TRBD1 (5 bases). Trimming removed 4 bases from V and 3 bases from J, with 12 bases in between. The germline gives CDR1 KGHSH, CDR2 LQKENI. This CDR3 contains 14 residues. The CDR3 protein is CASSLGPGDTEAFF. The CDR3 DNA is TGTGCCAGCTCACTAGGGCCGGGGGACACTGAAGCTTTCTTT.

A remark on this clone: The junction shows a germline mismatch at one end, possibly a read error. In nucleotides, the CDR3 is TGTGCCAGCAGCTTAGGCAGGGAAGTTTTCTTT. Translated, it gives CASSLGREVFF. The V gene is TRBV7-9, the J gene TRBJ1-1, with D possibly being TRBD1 (5 bases). The CDR3 is made up of 11 amino acids. Looked up from germline, CDR1 is SEHNR and CDR2 is FQNEAQ (reference sequence).

V is TRBV12-5 and J is TRBJ2-1; 9 bases line up with TRBD2. This CDR3 spans 15 amino acids. Unmatched junction bases numbered 8, after V lost 2 bases and J lost 9 bases. CDR1 LGHNT and CDR2 FRNRAP come from the germline V gene. CDR3 in amino acids: CASGLRASGKGEQFF. In nucleotides, the CDR3 is TGTGCTAGTGGTTTGAGGGCTAGCGGGAAAGGTGAGCAGTTCTTC.

This clone was observed once. The chain is built from TRBV6-1 and TRBJ2-1, with TRBD2 identical over 7 bases. The V gene end was trimmed by 6 bases and the J gene end by 4 bases; junction bases not matched to a gene: 9. The length of the CDR3 is 15 residues. The germline V gene encodes CDR1 MNHNS and CDR2 SASEGT. Written as DNA, the CDR3 is TGTGCCAGCAGGGGGGATTTCGGGGGGTACAATGAGCAGTTCTTC. Translated: CASRGDFGGYNEQFF.

There are a few counts of this clone. J is TRBJ2-5 and V is TRBV2; TRBD2 matches at 11 bases. V shed 2 bases, J shed 5 bases, and the junction held 7 bases outside the gene matches. Germline V gene data show CDR1 as SNHLY and CDR2 as FYNNEI. This CDR3 is 16 amino acids long. CDR3 in amino acids: CASSERLAGYRETQYF. The CDR3 DNA is TGTGCCAGCAGTGAAAGACTAGCGGGGTATCGTGAGACCCAGTACTTC.

The rearrangement uses TRBV5-5 and TRBJ2-2, with 7 bases identical to TRBD1. Trimming took 4 bases from V and 1 from J; bases not matched to a gene: 7. This CDR3 comprises 16 residues. CDR1 is SGHKS and CDR2 is YYEKEE in the germline V gene (reference sequence). This chain's CDR3 is CASSLRQGGNTGELFF. CDR3 coding DNA: TGTGCCAGCAGCCTCCGACAGGGTGGGAACACCGGGGAGCTGTTTTTT.

CDR3 DNA: TGTGCCAGCACCCTGGGGGCGGGGGGGCCTGGGGCAGATACGCAGTATTTT. This gives the protein CASTLGAGGPGADTQYF. V usage is TRBV28 and J usage is TRBJ2-3; 9 bases fit TRBD2. Losses at the gene ends were 7 bases for V and 4 bases for J; bases not matched to a gene: 15. Germline CDR1 reads MDHEN; CDR2 reads SYDVKM. This CDR3 has 17 amino acids. The full variable domain, with the rest looked up from reference TRBV28 and TRBJ2-3, is DVKVTQSSRYLVKRTGEKVFLECVQDMDHENMFWYRQDPGLGLRLIYFSYDVKMKEKGDIPEGYSVSREKKERFSLILESASTNQTSMYLCASTLGAGGPGADTQYFGPGTRLTVL.

This chain connects TRBV9 to TRBJ2-5; 7 bases match TRBD1. Germline V gives CDR1 SGDLS, CDR2 YYNGEE. There are 14 residues in the CDR3. The J segment lost 2 bases and the V segment lost 3 bases, leaving 4 bases of the junction unmatched. For the CDR3, the DNA is TGTGCCAGCAGCGAGGGGGCAGTTCAAGAGACCCAGTACTTC. It codes for CASSEGAVQETQYF.

About this clone itself: Other DNA sequences of this sample code for an identical CDR3. The CDR3 sequence is CASSETGWGYTF. The DNA for the CDR3 is TGTGCCAGTAGTGAAACAGGGTGGGGCTACACCTTC. V and J are TRBV19 and TRBJ1-2; weak D call: TRBD1 (6 bases). Per the germline V gene, CDR1 is LNHDA and CDR2 is SQIVND (reference sequence). V was shortened by 5 bases and J by 8 bases, with 12 bases between the two germline ends. This CDR3 contains 12 residues.

V is TRBV2 and J is TRBJ2-2, with no clear D. The CDR3 covers 13 residues. CDR1 is SNHLY and CDR2 is FYNNEI in the germline V gene. V was cut by 5 bases and J by 0 bases, with 4 bases left in between. CDR3 coding DNA: TGTGCCAGCAGTACAACGAACACCGGGGAGCTGTTTTTT. This gives the protein CASSTTNTGELFF.

J is TRBJ1-2 and V is TRBV19; D is ambiguous. Germline-derived CDR1 and CDR2 are LNHDA and SQIVND (reference sequence). Trimming left V 4 bases short and J 7 bases short, with 13 bases between. The CDR3 is made up of 13 amino acids. CDR3 nucleotide sequence: TGTGCCAGTAGTACTGGACTCCTGAGTGGCTACACCTTC. This translates into CASSTGLLSGYTF. The variable domain in full, completed from reference TRBV19 and TRBJ1-2, reads DGGITQSPKYLFRKEGQNVTLSCEQNLNHDAMYWYRQDPGQGLRLIYYSQIVNDFQKGDIAEGYSVSREKKESFPLTVTSAQKNPTAFYLCASSTGLLSGYTFGSGTRLTVV.

V usage is TRBV19 and J usage is TRBJ1-5, with a weak D call TRBD1 (5 bases). The length of the CDR3 is 15 residues. Trimming took 7 bases from V and 2 from J, leaving 15 bases between them. Per germline, CDR1 LNHDA and CDR2 SQIVND (reference sequence). CDR3 nucleotide sequence: TGTGCCAGTACGGGCGGGGGGACTGGCAATCAGCCCCAGCATTTT. Protein: CASTGGGTGNQPQHF. Full variable domain (missing parts from reference TRBV19 and TRBJ1-5): DGGITQSPKYLFRKEGQNVTLSCEQNLNHDAMYWYRQDPGQGLRLIYYSQIVNDFQKGDIAEGYSVSREKKESFPLTVTSAQKNPTAFYLCASTGGGTGNQPQHFGDGTRLSIL.

The chain carries TRBV27 and TRBJ1-4, with TRBD1 matching 11 bases. Trimming cost V 4 bases and J 3 bases; bases outside gene matches: 7. Germline V gene lookup returns CDR1 MNHEY and CDR2 SMNVEV (reference sequence). The CDR3 length is 17 residues. The CDR3 region is CASSSRDRGTANEKLFF. Written as DNA, the CDR3 is TGTGCCAGCAGTTCCCGGGACAGGGGGACAGCTAATGAAAAACTGTTTTTT.

The chain combines TRBV5-1 with TRBJ2-3; 8 positions match TRBD1. CDR1 and CDR2 from the germline V gene are SGHRS and YFSETQ. The CDR3 covers 15 residues. With 3 bases clipped from V and 1 base from J, the junction kept 4 bases outside the gene matches. The CDR3 DNA reads as TGCGCCAGCAGCTCCCAGGGGGCTGGCACAGATACGCAGTATTTT. Translation gives CASSSQGAGTDTQYF.

A few counts support this clone. This rearrangement joins TRBV2 to TRBJ2-2; TRBD2 matches at 7 bases. After removal of 0 bases from V and 7 bases from J, the junction contained 5 bases not matched to a gene. The CDR3 sequence is 15 residues long. Germline CDR1 is SNHLY and CDR2 is FYNNEI. CDR3 sequence reads: CASSEAGGPNGELFF. As DNA, the CDR3 is TGTGCCAGCAGTGAAGCGGGAGGGCCCAACGGGGAGCTGTTTTTT. The complete variable domain, with remaining parts taken from reference TRBV2 and TRBJ2-2, reads EPEVTQTPSHQVTQMGQEVILRCVPISNHLYFYWYRQILGQKVEFLVSFYNNEISEKSEIFDDQFSVERPDGSNFTLKIRSTKLEDSAMYFCASSEAGGPNGELFFGEGSRLTVL.

V gene TRBV5-1 combines with J gene TRBJ1-1, with TRBD1 matching 7 bases. CDR1 and CDR2 (germline): SGHRS, YFSETQ. The CDR3 is 14 amino acids. Trimming took 4 bases from V and 4 from J; bases not matched to a gene: 7. The CDR3 bases are TGCGCCAGCAGCCGGCTTACAGGGGTCACTGAAGCTTTCTTT. Amino acids: CASSRLTGVTEAFF. Full variable domain (missing parts from reference TRBV5-1 and TRBJ1-1): KAGVTQTPRYLIKTRGQQVTLSCSPISGHRSVSWYQQTPGQGLQFLFEYFSETQRNKGNFPGRFSGRQFSNSRSEMNVSTLELGDSALYLCASSRLTGVTEAFFGQGTRLTVV.

The chain uses TRBV14 and TRBJ2-1; 13 bases align to TRBD2. V shed 4 bases, J shed 4 bases, and the junction held 10 bases outside the gene matches. The germline gives CDR1 SGHDN, CDR2 FVKESK. This CDR3 has 18 amino acids. CDR3 sequence reads: CASSPGLAGRGRYNEQFF. Written as DNA, the CDR3 is TGTGCCAGCAGCCCGGGACTAGCGGGACGAGGACGGTACAATGAGCAGTTCTTC.

On this clone: Other DNA sequences from this sample encode an identical CDR3 as well. J is TRBJ1-1 and V is TRBV5-1; D gene unclear. This CDR3 spans 14 amino acids. The germline V gene has CDR1 SGHRS and CDR2 YFSETQ. Between the trimmed V and J ends, which lost 0 bases and 0 bases, there was a span of 6 bases. The CDR3 DNA reads as TGCGCCAGCAGCTTGGAGGGAGTGAACACTGAAGCTTTCTTT. Translated: CASSLEGVNTEAFF.

The V and J genes are TRBV27 and TRBJ1-2, with 8 bases lining up with TRBD1. Germline-derived CDR1 and CDR2 are MNHEY and SMNVEV (reference sequence). The V gene end was trimmed by 4 bases and the J gene end by 4 bases; junction bases not matched to a gene: 5. This CDR3 has 14 residues. CDR3 loop: CASSSQGGGYGYTF. The DNA for the CDR3 is TGTGCCAGCAGTTCACAGGGGGGAGGCTATGGCTACACCTTC.

This chain uses TRBV14 with TRBJ1-1, with D hard to call. The CDR3 has 13 amino acids. Trimming removed 4 bases from V and 1 base from J, with 7 bases in between. Germline lookup yields CDR1 SGHDN and CDR2 FVKESK. The CDR3 is CASSLTKNTEAFF. CDR3 DNA: TGTGCCAGCAGCCTTACAAAGAACACTGAAGCTTTCTTT.

The CDR3 region has the DNA TGTGCCAGTAGTCTTCAGGGGGCTAAAGAGACCCAGTACTTC. This sequence encodes CASSLQGAKETQYF. The chain carries TRBV19 and TRBJ2-5; 8 nucleotides align to TRBD1. Per the germline V gene, CDR1 is LNHDA and CDR2 is SQIVND (reference sequence). V dropped 5 bases and J dropped 3; count of bases not matched to a gene: 5. The CDR3 sequence is 14 residues long.

The chain combines TRBV9 with TRBJ2-3; perhaps TRBD2 as D (6 bases). The V gene's germline CDR1 is SGDLS and CDR2 YYNGEE. The CDR3 loop spans 15 amino acids. The ends were cut back, 0 bases at V and 4 bases at J, with 12 bases in the middle. The CDR3 sequence is CASSVESWGADTQYF. The CDR3 DNA sequence: TGTGCCAGCAGCGTAGAGTCTTGGGGGGCAGATACGCAGTATTTT.

This chain links TRBV28 with TRBJ2-2, with D perhaps TRBD2 (5 bases). This CDR3 region has 13 residues. V was cut by 3 bases and J by 4 bases, with 6 bases left in between. Germline V gene sequence: CDR1 MDHEN, CDR2 SYDVKM. The CDR3 DNA sequence: TGTGCCAGCAGTTTGGCGGGCACCGGGGAGCTGTTTTTT. This encodes CASSLAGTGELFF.

The chain has TRBV5-1 and TRBJ1-5; D is perhaps TRBD1 (6 bases). There are 14 residues in the CDR3. Looked up from germline, CDR1 is SGHRS and CDR2 is YFSETQ. The germline V and J ends were trimmed by 7 bases and 5 bases, with 16 bases remaining between them. The CDR3 is CASSGGAGDQPQHF. Written as DNA, the CDR3 is TGCGCCAGCTCGGGGGGGGCGGGCGATCAGCCCCAGCATTTT. Supplemented by reference TRBV5-1 and TRBJ1-5, the full variable domain reads KAGVTQTPRYLIKTRGQQVTLSCSPISGHRSVSWYQQTPGQGLQFLFEYFSETQRNKGNFPGRFSGRQFSNSRSEMNVSTLELGDSALYLCASSGGAGDQPQHFGDGTRLSIL.

The chain links TRBV6-1 to TRBJ2-2; 8 nucleotides match TRBD1. The CDR3 sequence is 15 residues long. Germline values: CDR1 MNHNS, CDR2 SASEGT. Trimming cost V 6 bases and J 2 bases; bases outside gene matches: 5. The CDR3, as DNA: TGTGCCAGCAGGGGACAGGCCCACAACACCGGGGAGCTGTTTTTT. This codes for CASRGQAHNTGELFF.